The 17 T cell receptor beta chains presented below share a single source sample, sequenced in a study of beta chain features in type 1 diabetes. Overall study results and limits: Researchers report that Type 1 diabetes patients had moderately but significantly shorter TCRB CDR3s across all four CD4+ subsets.

Their antigen targets remain unknown. Expressed TCRB transcripts got sequenced, as all isolated RNA was reverse transcribed. Clones were read by immunoSEQ multiplex PCR, and TCRdb kept only the in-frame ones, dropping some. Among some 350,000 clones listed, 9.5% to 10% were seen once. Sequenced sample: central memory CD4+ T cells from blood. These receptors were obtained from a young man with type 1 diabetes.

The rearrangement joins TRBV28 to TRBJ1-5; maybe TRBD1 (6 bases). V was cut by 6 bases and J by 2 bases, with 14 bases left in between. This CDR3 is built from 15 residues. Germline V gene lookup returns CDR1 MDHEN and CDR2 SYDVKM. The CDR3 DNA reads as TGTGCCAGCAGGCCGGGGGGGCTACGCAATCAGCCCCAGCATTTT. As protein: CASRPGGLRNQPQHF.

This clone showed up many times. Distinct nucleotide sequences in the sample also encode this CDR3. The gene calls are TRBV9 and TRBJ1-4, with D uncertain. The CDR3 totals 13 residues. Germline CDR1 and CDR2: SGDLS and YYNGEE. Trimming left V 2 bases short and J 7 bases short, with 9 bases between. The CDR3 DNA sequence: TGTGCCAGCAGCGTCGACGGAGGTGAAAAACTGTTTTTT. Encoded protein: CASSVDGGEKLFF.

V is TRBV5-1 and J is TRBJ2-1; D ambiguous. CDR1 SGHRS and CDR2 YFSETQ come from the germline V gene. V shed 0 bases and J shed 8 bases, with 9 bases lying between them. The CDR3 length is 13 residues. For the CDR3, the DNA is TGCGCCAGCAGCTTGGGCCGCGACCATGAGCAGTTCTTC. Its protein is CASSLGRDHEQFF. Supplemented by reference TRBV5-1 and TRBJ2-1, the full variable domain reads KAGVTQTPRYLIKTRGQQVTLSCSPISGHRSVSWYQQTPGQGLQFLFEYFSETQRNKGNFPGRFSGRQFSNSRSEMNVSTLELGDSALYLCASSLGRDHEQFFGPGTRLTVL.

The chain has TRBV19 and TRBJ2-1; 9 positions match TRBD1. The CDR3 is 18 amino acids. The V segment lost 1 base and the J segment 9 bases; nucleotides outside the gene matches: 16. Per the germline V gene, CDR1 is LNHDA and CDR2 is SQIVND (reference sequence). CDR3 bases: TGTGCCAGTAGTATAGTGGGGGTTAGGGACAGGGCCAGGGGTGAGCAGTTCTTC. Protein: CASSIVGVRDRARGEQFF.

The chain employs TRBV10-2 and TRBJ2-5; TRBD2 matches at 15 bases. Germline-derived CDR1 and CDR2 are WSHSY and SAAADI. V lost 6 bases to trimming and J lost 5 bases; unmatched junction nucleotides: 4. This CDR3 has 15 residues. CDR3 in amino acids: CASRGTSGRWETQYF. CDR3 DNA: TGCGCCAGCAGGGGGACTAGCGGGAGGTGGGAGACCCAGTACTTC.

The chain uses TRBV4-2 and TRBJ2-5; D possibly corresponds to TRBD1 (7 bases). CDR1 is LGHNA and CDR2 is YNFKEQ in the germline V gene. Trimming took 0 bases from V and 4 from J, leaving 12 bases between them. The CDR3 consists of 15 residues. CDR3 residues: CASSQENRGGETQYF. As DNA, the CDR3 is TGTGCCAGCAGCCAAGAGAACAGGGGAGGAGAGACCCAGTACTTC.

This chain joins TRBV4-2 and TRBJ1-2, with 8 bases lining up with TRBD1. The CDR3 covers 14 residues. Unmatched junction bases numbered 8, after V lost 9 bases and J lost 2 bases. Germline V gives CDR1 LGHNA, CDR2 YNFKEQ. In DNA, the CDR3 is TGTGCCAGTTTACCGGGACAGGCGAACTATGGCTACACCTTC. It encodes CASLPGQANYGYTF.

The V gene is TRBV28, the J gene TRBJ2-6; D remains ambiguous. CDR1 MDHEN and CDR2 SYDVKM come from the germline V gene. Between the trimmed V and J ends, which lost 11 bases and 2 bases, there was a span of 10 bases. This CDR3 spans 13 amino acids. DNA of the CDR3: TGTGCCTTAGAGTTGCCTGGGGCCAACGTCCTGACTTTC. Encoded protein: CALELPGANVLTF. Together with reference TRBV28 and TRBJ2-6, the CDR3 gives the full variable domain: DVKVTQSSRYLVKRTGEKVFLECVQDMDHENMFWYRQDPGLGLRLIYFSYDVKMKEKGDIPEGYSVSREKKERFSLILESASTNQTSMYLCALELPGANVLTFGAGSRLTVL.

Many counts were recorded for this clone. J is TRBJ2-5 and V is TRBV29-1; 9 bases are a match to TRBD1. V shed 7 bases and J 5 bases; nucleotides not matched to a gene: 5. CDR1 SQVTM and CDR2 ANQGSEA come from the germline V gene. This CDR3 comprises 12 residues. The CDR3 spells CSGQTGGETQYF. DNA of the CDR3: TGCAGCGGGCAGACAGGGGGTGAGACCCAGTACTTC.

In its sample, this clone was seen a few times. The chain joins TRBV30 to TRBJ2-6, with D tentatively TRBD2 (6 bases). V dropped 2 bases and J dropped 2 bases, with 13 bases sitting between them. The CDR3 totals 16 residues. Germline-derived CDR1 and CDR2 are GTSNPN and SVGIG (reference sequence). The CDR3 sequence: CAWSSGVSAGANVLTF. The CDR3 region has the DNA TGTGCCTGGAGTTCGGGGGTGTCGGCTGGGGCCAACGTCCTGACTTTC.

A few counts support this clone. The V call is TRBV18, the J call TRBJ1-5, with TRBD1 as a possible D gene (6 bases). Germline lookup yields CDR1 KGHSH and CDR2 LQKENI. The V end lost 0 bases, the J end lost 5 bases, and 17 bases lay between the germline ends. The CDR3 covers 17 residues. The CDR3 nucleotides are TGTGCCAGCTCACCACCGGGGGCTGGGGATAAGGATCAGCCCCAGCATTTT. Protein product: CASSPPGAGDKDQPQHF. Filled out from reference TRBV18 and TRBJ1-5, the complete variable domain reads NAGVMQNPRHLVRRRGQEARLRCSPMKGHSHVYWYRQLPEEGLKFMVYLQKENIIDESGMPKERFSAEFPKEGPSILRIQQVVRGDSAAYFCASSPPGAGDKDQPQHFGDGTRLSIL.

This chain uses TRBV7-2 with TRBJ2-3; D possibly corresponds to TRBD2 (5 bases). Germline loops: CDR1 SGHTA, CDR2 FQGNSA. This CDR3 region has 14 residues. The ends were cut back, 3 bases at V and 4 bases at J, with 11 bases in the middle. This chain's CDR3 is CASSLRVVPDTQYF. DNA for the CDR3: TGTGCCAGCAGCTTGAGGGTAGTCCCAGATACGCAGTATTTT.

This clone appeared a few times. The chain links TRBV7-2 to TRBJ2-3, with D possibly being TRBD2 (5 bases). Germline assignment: CDR1 SGHTA and CDR2 FQGNSA. Trimming shortened V by 5 bases and J by 5 bases, and 17 bases separated the two germline ends. This CDR3 has 15 residues. CDR3 amino acids: CASSTGLLEGDTQYF. DNA for the CDR3: TGTGCCAGCAGCACCGGACTTCTAGAGGGAGATACGCAGTATTTT.

Many counts were recorded for this clone. CDR3 DNA sequence: TGTGCCAGCAGACTGGACAGAGCTTACACTGAAGCTTTCTTT. Translating it yields CASRLDRAYTEAFF. The chain links TRBV6-6 to TRBJ1-1; TRBD1 is a possible D gene (6 bases). Germline lookup yields CDR1 MNHNY and CDR2 SVGAGI (reference sequence). Trimming stripped 6 bases from V and 3 bases from J, with 14 bases between. There are 14 residues in the CDR3.

V gene TRBV19 combines with J gene TRBJ1-5, with unresolved D. There are 14 residues in the CDR3. V lost 5 bases to trimming and J lost 1 base, with 9 bases between them. Germline V CDR1 and CDR2: LNHDA, SQIVND (reference sequence). The CDR3 loop is CASSPRQSNQPQHF. DNA of the CDR3: TGTGCCAGTAGTCCCCGACAAAGCAATCAGCCCCAGCATTTT.

The V and J genes are TRBV7-2 and TRBJ2-1, with 10 bases that match TRBD1. Germline-derived CDR1 and CDR2 are SGHTA and FQGNSA. CDR3 length equals 16 residues. V dropped 0 bases and J dropped 4; count of bases not matched to a gene: 3. Here the CDR3 DNA reads TGTGCCAGCAGCTTAGCGACGGACAGGGGGTACAATGAGCAGTTCTTC. Protein sequence: CASSLATDRGYNEQFF.

The chain has TRBV6-5 and TRBJ2-2, with 8 positions matching TRBD1. Germline assignment: CDR1 MNHEY and CDR2 SVGAGI. V dropped 4 bases and J dropped 3; count of bases not matched to a gene: 7. This CDR3 is built from 16 residues. The chain's CDR3 is CASSSSGGFHTGELFF. CDR3 nucleotide sequence: TGTGCCAGCAGTTCTTCAGGGGGCTTCCACACCGGGGAGCTGTTTTTT.